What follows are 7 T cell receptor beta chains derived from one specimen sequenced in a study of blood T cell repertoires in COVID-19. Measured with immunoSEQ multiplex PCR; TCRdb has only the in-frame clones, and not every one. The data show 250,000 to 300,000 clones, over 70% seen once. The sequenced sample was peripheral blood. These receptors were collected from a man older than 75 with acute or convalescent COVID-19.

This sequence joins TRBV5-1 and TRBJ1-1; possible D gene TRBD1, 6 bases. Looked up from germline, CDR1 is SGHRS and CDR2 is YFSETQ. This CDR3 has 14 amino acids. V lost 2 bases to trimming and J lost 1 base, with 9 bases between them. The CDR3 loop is CASSLQGRNTEAFF. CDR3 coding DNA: TGCGCCAGCAGCTTACAGGGAAGGAACACTGAAGCTTTCTTT.

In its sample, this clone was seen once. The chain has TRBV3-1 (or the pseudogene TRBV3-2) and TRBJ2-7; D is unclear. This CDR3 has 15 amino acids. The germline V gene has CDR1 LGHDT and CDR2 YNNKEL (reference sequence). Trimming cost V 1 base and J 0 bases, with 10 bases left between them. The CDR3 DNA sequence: TGTGCCAGCAGCCAAGCCCGCGCGAGCTCCTACGAGCAGTACTTC. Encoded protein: CASSQARASSYEQYF.

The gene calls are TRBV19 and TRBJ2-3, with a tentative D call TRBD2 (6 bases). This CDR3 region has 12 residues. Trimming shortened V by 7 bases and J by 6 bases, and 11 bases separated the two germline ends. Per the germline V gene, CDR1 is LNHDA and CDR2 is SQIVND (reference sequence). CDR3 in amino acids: CASNGGLDTQYF. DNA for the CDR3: TGTGCCAGTAATGGAGGGCTGGATACGCAGTATTTT.

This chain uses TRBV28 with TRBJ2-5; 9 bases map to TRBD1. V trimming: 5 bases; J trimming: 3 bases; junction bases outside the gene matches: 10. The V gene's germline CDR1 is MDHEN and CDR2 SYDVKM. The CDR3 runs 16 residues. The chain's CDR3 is CASSPTGGDKKETQYF. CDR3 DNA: TGTGCCAGCAGTCCTACAGGGGGCGATAAAAAAGAGACCCAGTACTTC. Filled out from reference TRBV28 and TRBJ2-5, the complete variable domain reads DVKVTQSSRYLVKRTGEKVFLECVQDMDHENMFWYRQDPGLGLRLIYFSYDVKMKEKGDIPEGYSVSREKKERFSLILESASTNQTSMYLCASSPTGGDKKETQYFGPGTRLLVL.

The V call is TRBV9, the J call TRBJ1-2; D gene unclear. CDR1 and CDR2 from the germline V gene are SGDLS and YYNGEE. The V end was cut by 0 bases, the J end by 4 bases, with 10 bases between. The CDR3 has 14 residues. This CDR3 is CASSVAAGPYGYTF. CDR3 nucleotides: TGTGCCAGCAGCGTAGCGGCAGGCCCCTATGGCTACACCTTC.

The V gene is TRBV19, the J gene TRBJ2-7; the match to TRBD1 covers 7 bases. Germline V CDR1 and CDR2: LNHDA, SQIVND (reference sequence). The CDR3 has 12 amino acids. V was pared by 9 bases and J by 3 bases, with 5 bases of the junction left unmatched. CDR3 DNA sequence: TGTGCCAGCCACGACAGGGACTACGAGCAGTACTTC. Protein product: CASHDRDYEQYF.

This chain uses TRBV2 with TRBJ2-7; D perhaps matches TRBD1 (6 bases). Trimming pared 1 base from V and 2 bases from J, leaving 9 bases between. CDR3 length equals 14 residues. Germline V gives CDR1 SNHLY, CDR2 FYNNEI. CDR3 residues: CASSEGTVPYEQYF. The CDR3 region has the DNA TGTGCCAGCAGTGAAGGGACAGTCCCCTACGAGCAGTACTTC.